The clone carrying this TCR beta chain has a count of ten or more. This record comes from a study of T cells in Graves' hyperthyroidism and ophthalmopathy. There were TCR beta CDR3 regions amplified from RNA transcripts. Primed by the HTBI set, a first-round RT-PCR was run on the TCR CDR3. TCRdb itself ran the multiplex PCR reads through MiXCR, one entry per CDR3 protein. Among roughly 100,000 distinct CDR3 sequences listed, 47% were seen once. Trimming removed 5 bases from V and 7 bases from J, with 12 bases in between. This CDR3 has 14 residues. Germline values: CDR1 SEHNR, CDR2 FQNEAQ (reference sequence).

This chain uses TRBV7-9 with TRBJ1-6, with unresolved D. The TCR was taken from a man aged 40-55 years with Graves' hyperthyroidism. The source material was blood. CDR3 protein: CASSPGGGNSPLHF. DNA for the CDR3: TGTGCCAGCAGCCCAGGCGGCGGGAATTCACCCCTCCACTTT.